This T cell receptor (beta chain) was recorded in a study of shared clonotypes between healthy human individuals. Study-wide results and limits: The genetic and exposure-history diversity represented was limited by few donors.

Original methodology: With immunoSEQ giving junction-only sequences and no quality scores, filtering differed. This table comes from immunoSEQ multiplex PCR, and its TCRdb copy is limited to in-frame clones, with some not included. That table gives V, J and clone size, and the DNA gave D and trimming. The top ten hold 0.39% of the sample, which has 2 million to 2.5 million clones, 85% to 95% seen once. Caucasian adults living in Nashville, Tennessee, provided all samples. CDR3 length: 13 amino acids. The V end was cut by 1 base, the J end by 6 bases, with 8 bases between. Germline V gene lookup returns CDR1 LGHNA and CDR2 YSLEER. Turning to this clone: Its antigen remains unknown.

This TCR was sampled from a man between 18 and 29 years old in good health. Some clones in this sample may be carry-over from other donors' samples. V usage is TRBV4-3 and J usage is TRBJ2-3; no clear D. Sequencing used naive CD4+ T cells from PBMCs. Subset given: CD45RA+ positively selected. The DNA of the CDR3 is TGCGCCAGCAGCCAAGGTTACGGCGATACGCAGTATTTT. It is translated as CASSQGYGDTQYF.